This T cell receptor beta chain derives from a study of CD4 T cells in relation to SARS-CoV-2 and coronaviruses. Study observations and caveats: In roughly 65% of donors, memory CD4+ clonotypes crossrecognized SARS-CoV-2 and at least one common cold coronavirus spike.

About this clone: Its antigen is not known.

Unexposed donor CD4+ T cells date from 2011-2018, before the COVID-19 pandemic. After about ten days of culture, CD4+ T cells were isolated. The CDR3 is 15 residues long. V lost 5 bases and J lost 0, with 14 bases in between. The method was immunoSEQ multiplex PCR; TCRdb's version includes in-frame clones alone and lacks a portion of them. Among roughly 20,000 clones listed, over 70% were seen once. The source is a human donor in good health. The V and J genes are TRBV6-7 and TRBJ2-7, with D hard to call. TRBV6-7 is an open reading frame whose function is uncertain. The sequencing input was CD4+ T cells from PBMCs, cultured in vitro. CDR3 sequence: CASSEEGRSSYEQYF. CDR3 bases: TGTGCCAGCAGTGAAGAAGGAAGGAGCTCCTACGAGCAGTACTTC.